These 17 T cell receptor beta chains were sequenced from one sample in a study of OX40 agonist ivuxolimab in advanced cancers. Clones were sequenced by immunoSEQ multiplex PCR, and TCRdb holds only the in-frame ones, with some missing. This table holds 80,000 or so clones, about 93% found once. This material consisted of CD4+ or CD8+ T cells sorted from blood, taken in a trial of the OX40 agonist ivuxolimab. These receptor sequences come from an adult with an advanced solid tumor such as melanoma, head and neck, liver or kidney cancer.

This rearrangement joins TRBV6-5 to TRBJ2-2; D is unresolved. The length of the CDR3 is 13 residues. Germline V gene data show CDR1 as MNHEY and CDR2 as SVGAGI. Trimming left V 6 bases short and J 3 bases short, with 8 bases between. The CDR3 sequence is CASSPEYTGELFF. The CDR3 nucleotides read TGTGCCAGCAGCCCCGAATACACCGGGGAGCTGTTTTTT.

The chain has TRBV7-8 and TRBJ1-1; 7 nucleotides agree with TRBD1. The CDR3 length is 15 residues. V gave up 5 bases and J gave up 0 bases; unmatched junction bases: 6. Germline V lookup: CDR1 SGHVS, CDR2 FQNEAQ. The DNA for the CDR3 is TGTGCCAGCAGCCATTCGGGACAGTTGAACACTGAAGCTTTCTTT. Its translation: CASSHSGQLNTEAFF.

The J gene is TRBJ2-1, the V gene TRBV18; no clear D gene. The germline gives CDR1 KGHSH, CDR2 LQKENI. V was trimmed by 2 bases and J by 8 bases, leaving 10 bases between them. The CDR3 sequence is 13 residues long. CDR3 protein: CASSPKSADEQFF. CDR3 DNA sequence: TGTGCCAGCTCACCAAAATCCGCCGATGAGCAGTTCTTC.

This clone was recorded only once. The chain is built from TRBV7-3 and TRBJ2-3; D remains unclear. This CDR3 contains 13 residues. The V gene's germline CDR1 is SGHTA and CDR2 FQGTGA. Trimming took 2 bases from V and 6 from J, leaving 9 bases between them. CDR3 sequence (DNA): TGTGCCAGCAGCTTATACACGACCGATACGCAGTATTTT. This encodes CASSLYTTDTQYF.

The count of this clone is one. This sequence joins TRBV7-3 and TRBJ2-2; no firm D call. V was clipped by 2 bases and J by 6 bases, with 7 bases between them. Germline V gene lookup returns CDR1 SGHTA and CDR2 FQGTGA. This CDR3 has 13 amino acids. The CDR3 loop reads CASSLLAPGELFF. The CDR3 DNA sequence: TGTGCCAGCAGCTTACTCGCTCCCGGGGAGCTGTTTTTT. Using reference TRBV7-3 and TRBJ2-2 for the parts outside the CDR3, the full variable domain is GAGVSQTPSNKVTEKGKYVELRCDPISGHTALYWYRQSLGQGPEFLIYFQGTGAADDSGLPNDRFFAVRPEGSVSTLKIQRTERGDSAVYLCASSLLAPGELFFGEGSRLTVL.

The sample holds one count of this clone. The chain employs TRBV5-1 and TRBJ2-7; no clear D gene. The CDR3 is 15 residues long. With 0 bases removed from V and 0 bases from J, the gap between germline ends came to 10 bases. Germline lookup yields CDR1 SGHRS and CDR2 YFSETQ. The chain's CDR3 is CASSLAAVSSYEQYF. The CDR3 nucleotides read TGCGCCAGCAGCTTGGCGGCGGTTAGCTCCTACGAGCAGTACTTC.

The gene calls are TRBV28 and TRBJ2-7; D may be TRBD2 (6 bases). V was shortened by 6 bases and J by 7 bases, with 16 bases between the two germline ends. The CDR3 length is 13 residues. Looked up from germline, CDR1 is MDHEN and CDR2 is SYDVKM. As DNA, the CDR3 is TGTGCCAGCAGGATAGGTGGAGGGACTGAGCAGTACTTC. Residues: CASRIGGGTEQYF.

The chain employs TRBV29-1 and TRBJ1-1; D is possibly TRBD1 (6 bases). The V gene lost 4 bases and the J gene lost 0 bases, with 9 bases spanning the gap. This CDR3 spans 13 amino acids. Germline V gives CDR1 SQVTM, CDR2 ANQGSEA. The CDR3 protein is CSVAGQMNTEAFF. The CDR3 DNA sequence: TGCAGCGTTGCCGGACAGATGAACACTGAAGCTTTCTTT.

V is TRBV6-4 and J is TRBJ2-7, with 8 bases lining up with TRBD1. Trimming cost V 6 bases and J 6 bases; bases outside gene matches: 10. This CDR3 has 14 amino acids. Germline V gene sequence: CDR1 MRHNA, CDR2 SNTAGT. CDR3 nucleotides: TGTGCCAGCAGACAGGGGGGTCCAAGTCGCGAGCAGTACTTC. Translated, it gives CASRQGGPSREQYF.

J is TRBJ1-5 and V is TRBV6-1; D might be TRBD1 (5 bases). Trimming took off 4 bases at V and 6 bases at J, with 13 bases between the two ends. The CDR3 loop spans 14 amino acids. Germline V gives CDR1 MNHNS, CDR2 SASEGT. The CDR3 loop reads CASSAPTGGQPQHF. CDR3 bases: TGTGCCAGCAGTGCCCCGACGGGGGGTCAGCCCCAGCATTTT.

This chain connects TRBV29-1 to TRBJ1-4; D is uncertain. Germline V gene lookup returns CDR1 SQVTM and CDR2 ANQGSEA. Trimming removed 7 bases at V and 7 bases at J, with 19 bases between. CDR3 length equals 14 residues. CDR3 nucleotide sequence: TGCAGCGGCAGGACGGACTTCGATAGTGAAAAACTGTTTTTT. Translating gives CSGRTDFDSEKLFF.

CDR3 coding DNA: TGTGCCTCGGGTACGGGGGGCCTTAGCACAGATACGCAGTATTTT. Protein product: CASGTGGLSTDTQYF. The V and J genes are TRBV10-3 and TRBJ2-3; TRBD2 is a possible D gene (7 bases). Trimming took off 11 bases at V and 0 bases at J, with 18 bases between the two ends. This CDR3 has 15 amino acids. Germline-derived CDR1 and CDR2 are ENHRY and SYGVKD.

The chain uses TRBV7-2 and TRBJ2-1; D is possibly TRBD2 (6 bases). Germline lookup yields CDR1 SGHTA and CDR2 FQGNSA. V gave up 0 bases and J gave up 10 bases, with 13 bases separating them. The CDR3 has 14 amino acids. In DNA form, the CDR3 reads TGTGCCAGCAGCTTAGCTTGGACTAACGGGGAGCAGTTCTTC. The encoded protein is CASSLAWTNGEQFF.

The chain is built from TRBV5-4 and TRBJ2-3, with TRBD1 matching 9 bases. The germline gives CDR1 SGHNT, CDR2 YYREEE (reference sequence). The V segment lost 3 bases and the J segment 4 bases; nucleotides outside the gene matches: 6. The CDR3 length is 15 residues. This CDR3 reads CASSSRTGASDTQYF. The CDR3, as DNA: TGTGCCAGCAGCTCAAGGACAGGGGCGTCAGATACGCAGTATTTT. The variable domain in full, with the rest retrieved from reference TRBV5-4 and TRBJ2-3, is ETGVTQSPTHLIKTRGQQVTLRCSSQSGHNTVSWYQQALGQGPQFIFQYYREEENGRGNFPPRFSGLQFPNYSSELNVNALELDDSALYLCASSSRTGASDTQYFGPGTRLTVL.

In this sample, this clone turned up once. The chain combines TRBV28 with TRBJ2-7, with unresolved D. CDR1 and CDR2 (germline): MDHEN, SYDVKM. The CDR3 length is 15 residues. Trimming removed 0 bases from V and 1 base from J, with 10 bases in between. The CDR3 reads CASSLWQPLSYEQYF. DNA of the CDR3: TGTGCCAGCAGTTTATGGCAGCCTCTGTCCTACGAGCAGTACTTC.

This sequence joins TRBV25-1 and TRBJ2-3, with TRBD2 as a possible D gene (6 bases). This CDR3 has 14 amino acids. V gave up 5 bases and J gave up 0 bases, with 9 bases separating them. Germline assignment: CDR1 MGHDK and CDR2 SYGVNS. The CDR3 DNA reads as TGTGCCAGCAGTCTAGCGCCTAGCACAGATACGCAGTATTTT. It encodes CASSLAPSTDTQYF.

This chain uses TRBV29-1 with TRBJ2-6; D assignment may be TRBD1 or TRBD2 (5 bases each). The CDR3 runs 14 residues. In germline, CDR1 is SQVTM, CDR2 ANQGSEA. V was pared by 4 bases and J by 4 bases, with 11 bases between. The CDR3 loop reads CSVVGAAGANVLTF. CDR3 DNA sequence: TGCAGCGTTGTCGGGGCGGCCGGGGCCAACGTCCTGACTTTC.